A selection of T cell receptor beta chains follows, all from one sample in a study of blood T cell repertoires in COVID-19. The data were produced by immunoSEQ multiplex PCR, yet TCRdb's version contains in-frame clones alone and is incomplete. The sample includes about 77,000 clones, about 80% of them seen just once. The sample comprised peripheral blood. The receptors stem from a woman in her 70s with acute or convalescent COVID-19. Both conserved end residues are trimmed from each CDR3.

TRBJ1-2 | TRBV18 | ASSPRRALHDYGYT
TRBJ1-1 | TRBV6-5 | ASSYDRGRTEAF
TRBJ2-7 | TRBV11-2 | ASSRGQSYEQY
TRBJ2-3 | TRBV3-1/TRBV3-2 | ASSHPSPGGSTDTQY
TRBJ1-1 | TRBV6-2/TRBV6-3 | ASSRIQGFEAF
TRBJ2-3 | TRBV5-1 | ASSPRLSADTQY
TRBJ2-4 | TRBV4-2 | ASTLTGAKNIQY
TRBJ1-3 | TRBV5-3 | ARSWAWTGAGNTIY
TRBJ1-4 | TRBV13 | ASSQVGSLAGKLF
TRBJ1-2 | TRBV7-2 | ASSSGFRGEPEGYT